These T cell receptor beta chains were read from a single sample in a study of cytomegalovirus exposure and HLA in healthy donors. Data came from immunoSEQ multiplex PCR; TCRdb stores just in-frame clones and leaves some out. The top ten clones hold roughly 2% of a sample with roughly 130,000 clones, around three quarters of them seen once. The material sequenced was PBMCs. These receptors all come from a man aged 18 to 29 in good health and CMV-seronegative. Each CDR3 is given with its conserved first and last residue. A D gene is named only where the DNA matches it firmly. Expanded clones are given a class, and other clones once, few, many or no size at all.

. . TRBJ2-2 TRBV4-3 CASSQDAGLTLSGELFF TGCGCCAGCAGCCAAGATGCGGGACTCACTTTATCCGGGGAGCTGTTTTTT
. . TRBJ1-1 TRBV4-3 CASSQELSRNTEAFF TGCGCCAGCAGCCAAGAATTATCCAGAAACACTGAAGCTTTCTTT
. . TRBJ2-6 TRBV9 CASSSPLAYGSGANVLTF TGTGCCAGCAGCTCCCCCCTAGCTTACGGCTCTGGGGCCAACGTCCTGACTTTC
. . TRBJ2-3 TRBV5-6 CASSPRTILTDTQYF TGTGCCAGCAGCCCTCGGACTATTCTAACAGATACGCAGTATTTT
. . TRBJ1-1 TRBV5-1 CASTRSTGSTEAFF TGCGCCAGCACCCGGTCCACAGGGTCCACTGAAGCTTTCTTT
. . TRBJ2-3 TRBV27 CASSLSRDRYTGTQYF TGTGCCAGCAGTTTATCCAGAGACAGGTACACAGGTACGCAGTATTTT
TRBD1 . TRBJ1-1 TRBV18 CASSLRTGGVAFF TGTGCCAGCTCACTCCGAACAGGGGGGGTAGCTTTCTTT
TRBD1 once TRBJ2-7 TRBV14 CASSQPGQGRDEQYF TGTGCCAGCAGCCAACCGGGACAGGGGCGCGACGAGCAGTACTTC
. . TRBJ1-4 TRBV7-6 CASSLGLRSNEKLFF TGTGCCAGCAGCTTAGGTCTTCGGAGTAATGAAAAACTGTTTTTT
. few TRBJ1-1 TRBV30 CAWSVSRNTEAFF TGTGCCTGGAGTGTAAGCCGGAACACTGAAGCTTTCTTT
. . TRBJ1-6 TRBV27 CASSSLSLYSPLHF TGTGCCAGCAGTTCCCTTTCCCTTTATTCACCCCTCCACTTT
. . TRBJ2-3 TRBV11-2 CASSPLGGQYF TGTGCCAGCAGCCCCCTCGGTGGGCAGTATTTT
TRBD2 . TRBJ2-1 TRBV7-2 CASSLAGGRDNEQFF TGTGCCAGCAGCTTAGCGGGAGGGCGTGACAATGAGCAGTTCTTC
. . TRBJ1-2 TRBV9 CASSEQPPNNYGYTF TGTGCCAGCAGCGAGCAACCCCCTAATAACTATGGCTACACCTTC
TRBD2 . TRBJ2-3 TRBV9 CASSVVTSGSIDTQYF TGTGCCAGCAGCGTAGTGACTAGCGGGAGTATTGATACGCAGTATTTT
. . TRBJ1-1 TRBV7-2 CASSSYVDTEAFF TGTGCCAGCAGCTCCTACGTTGATACTGAAGCTTTCTTT
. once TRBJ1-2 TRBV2 CASSEYSYGYTF TGTGCCAGCAGTGAATACAGCTATGGCTACACCTTC
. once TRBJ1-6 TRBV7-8 CASSSHAVLGADSPLHF TGTGCCAGCAGCAGCCATGCGGTTTTAGGTGCTGATTCACCCCTCCACTTT
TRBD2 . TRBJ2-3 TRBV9 CASSVGGGSTDTQYF TGTGCCAGCAGCGTTGGCGGGGGATCCACAGATACGCAGTATTTT
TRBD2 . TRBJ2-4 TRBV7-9 CASSLGVGLAGRMDIQYF TGTGCCAGCAGCTTAGGGGTAGGACTAGCGGGCCGCATGGACATTCAGTACTTC
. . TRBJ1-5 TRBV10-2 CASVGLTDQPQHF TGCGCGTCCGTCGGGTTGACCGATCAGCCCCAGCATTTT
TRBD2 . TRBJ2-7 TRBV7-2 CASSWERDLTYEQYF TGTGCCAGCAGCTGGGAGCGGGACTTAACCTACGAGCAGTACTTC
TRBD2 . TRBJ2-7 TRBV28 CARELAISYEQYF TGTGCCAGAGAACTAGCGATCTCCTACGAGCAGTACTTC
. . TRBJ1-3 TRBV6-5 CASSYDRSPGNTIYF TGTGCCAGCAGTTACGACAGGTCCCCTGGAAACACCATATATTTT
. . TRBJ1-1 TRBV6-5 CASSFENSRPEAFF TGTGCCAGCAGCTTTGAGAACAGCAGACCTGAAGCTTTCTTT
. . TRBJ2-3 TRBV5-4 CASSLAPSDTQYF TGTGCCAGCAGCTTGGCCCCTAGCGATACGCAGTATTTT
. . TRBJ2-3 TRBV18 CASSQTRGGTDTQYF TGTGCCAGCTCACAGACTAGGGGTGGCACAGATACGCAGTATTTT
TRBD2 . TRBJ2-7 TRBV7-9 CASSSRGTSPYEQYF TGTGCCAGCAGCAGCCGTGGGACTAGCCCCTACGAGCAGTACTTC
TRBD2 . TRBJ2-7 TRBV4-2 CASSPRGGSRERNEQYF TGTGCCAGCAGCCCACGGGGGGGAAGTCGGGAGAGGAACGAGCAGTACTTC
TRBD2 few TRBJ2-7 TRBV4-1 CASSQAQGGADEQYF TGCGCCAGCAGCCAAGCCCAGGGAGGGGCGGATGAGCAGTACTTC
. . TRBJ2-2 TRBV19 CASRLTSSGELFF TGTGCCAGTAGGCTGACTAGTTCCGGGGAGCTGTTTTTT
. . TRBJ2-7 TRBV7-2 CASSTHRRLGYEQYF TGTGCCAGCAGCACTCACCGGAGATTGGGCTACGAGCAGTACTTC
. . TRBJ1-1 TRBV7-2 CASSMQGRGNTEAFF TGTGCCAGCAGTATGCAGGGGAGGGGGAACACTGAAGCTTTCTTT
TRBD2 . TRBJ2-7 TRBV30 CAWSPGLAGVDYEQYF TGTGCCTGGAGCCCGGGACTAGCGGGAGTCGACTACGAGCAGTACTTC
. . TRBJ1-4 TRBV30 CAWSVLQEPNEKLFF TGTGCCTGGAGTGTACTCCAGGAACCTAATGAAAAACTGTTTTTT
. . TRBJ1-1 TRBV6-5 CATTADTEAFF TGTGCCACCACTGCGGACACTGAAGCTTTCTTT
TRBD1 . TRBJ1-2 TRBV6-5 CASSYMGQGRGYTF TGTGCCAGCAGTTACATGGGACAGGGCCGTGGCTACACCTTC
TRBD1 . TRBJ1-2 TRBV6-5 CASSVGQGSYGYTF TGTGCCAGCAGTGTTGGACAGGGGAGTTACGGCTACACCTTC
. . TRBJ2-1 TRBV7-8 CASSPSWQRGPGGSYNEQFF TGTGCCAGCAGCCCCTCCTGGCAACGGGGACCCGGGGGCTCCTACAATGAGCAGTTCTTC
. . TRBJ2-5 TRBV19 CASSRPGTPKGETQYF TGTGCCAGTAGTCGACCCGGGACACCGAAGGGAGAGACCCAGTACTTC
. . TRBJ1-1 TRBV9 CASSVQSNTEAFF TGTGCCAGCAGCGTTCAAAGCAACACTGAAGCTTTCTTT
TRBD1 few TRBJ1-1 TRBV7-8 CASSFQGAYTEAFF TGTGCCAGCAGCTTCCAGGGGGCGTACACTGAAGCTTTCTTT
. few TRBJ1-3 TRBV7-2 CASSLAESSGNTIYF TGTGCCAGCAGCTTAGCGGAGAGCTCTGGAAACACCATATATTTT
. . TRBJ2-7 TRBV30 CAWSLVTVDQYF TGTGCCTGGAGCTTGGTTACAGTTGATCAGTACTTC